What follows is one T cell receptor beta chain and its context. This specimen belongs to a study of cytomegalovirus exposure and HLA in healthy donors. This CDR3 has 13 residues. Germline values: CDR1 SGHTS, CDR2 YDEGEE. V shed 6 bases and J shed 5 bases, with 12 bases lying between them. The PCR employed 60 Vbeta primers together with 13 Jbeta primers. Profiled with immunoSEQ multiplex PCR; TCRdb holds only in-frame clones, not every one. The sample yields under 200,000 clones, 65% to 85% seen once. Input material: PBMCs. The sequence derives from a woman between 45 and 60 years old in good health and CMV-seropositive. The rearrangement links TRBV5-8 to TRBJ2-1, with D possibly matching TRBD2 (5 bases). The CDR3 DNA sequence: TGTGCCAGCACCCTCCAGAGGGACAATGAGCAGTTCTTC. It is translated as CASTLQRDNEQFF.